The present T cell receptor (beta chain) was sequenced within a study of human T cells and chemical hapten exposure. General study findings and limits: Healthy individuals' immune responses may differ from those of donors, who had alopecia. Significantly more large CDR3 similarity clusters were formed by expanded TCRs than by controls.

Unique molecular identifiers were attached to individual cDNA molecules during library preparation. TCRdb itself ran the RACE reads through MiXCR, one entry per CDR3 protein. The table shows roughly 54,000 distinct CDR3 sequences, with 7.5% to 10% occurring only once. The germline V gene has CDR1 SGHAT and CDR2 FQNNGV. V shed 4 bases and J 0 bases; nucleotides not matched to a gene: 6. This CDR3 has 18 residues. The time point is: patch test 2, 6 weeks after DPC sensitization. As for treatment: therapeutic diphenylcyclopropenone sensitization with weekly scalp DPC. This clonotype was observed a handful of times. What it recognizes is unknown.

The rearrangement links TRBV11-2 to TRBJ2-6, with 10 bases aligning to TRBD1. The sequence was collected from a woman aged 45-60 years with alopecia areata. Some clones in this sample may be carry-over from other donors' samples. Sequencing used whole blood, obtained in connection with sensitization to the hapten diphenylcyclopropenone (DPC). The chain's CDR3 is CASSSPGQGTSGANVLTF. CDR3 nucleotide sequence: TGTGCCAGCAGCTCTCCGGGACAGGGGACCTCTGGGGCCAACGTCCTGACTTTC.